These 31 T cell receptor beta chains originate from one sample sequenced in a study of blood T cell repertoires in COVID-19. This table comes from immunoSEQ multiplex PCR, and its TCRdb copy is limited to in-frame clones, with some not included. In the table there are tens of thousands of clones, around 76% of which are singletons. The specimen sequenced was peripheral blood. These receptors all stem from a man between 70 and 80 years old with active or convalescent COVID-19.

The CDR3: CASSLPSGGNTGELFF. CDR3 bases: TGTGCCAGCAGCCTCCCTAGCGGGGGTAACACCGGGGAGCTGTTTTTT. The V gene is TRBV5-4, the J gene TRBJ2-2, with 10 bases aligning to TRBD2. This CDR3 is 16 amino acids long. Germline CDR1 is SGHNT and CDR2 is YYREEE (reference sequence). With 4 bases clipped from V and 2 bases from J, the junction kept 5 bases outside the gene matches.

This clone was found a few times. The V call is TRBV2, the J call TRBJ1-2, with 7 bases matching TRBD1. Germline V CDR1 and CDR2: SNHLY, FYNNEI. Trimming removed 8 bases from V and 4 bases from J; junction bases left unmatched: 13. The CDR3 runs to 15 residues. CDR3 in DNA: TGTGCCAGCCGACAAAGTCGGACAGGTCTCTATGGCTACACCTTC. It yields the protein CASRQSRTGLYGYTF.

This clone was seen once. The chain joins TRBV5-1 to TRBJ2-7, with no clear D. Germline V gene sequence: CDR1 SGHRS, CDR2 YFSETQ. This CDR3 has 17 amino acids. Trimming removed 3 bases at V and 3 bases at J, with 22 bases between. The CDR3: CASSSTFRGVTHYEQYF. The CDR3 coding sequence is TGCGCCAGCAGCTCGACTTTCCGAGGAGTTACCCACTACGAGCAGTACTTC.

The chain has TRBV3-1 (or the pseudogene TRBV3-2) and TRBJ2-3; perhaps TRBD2 as D (7 bases). The CDR3 contains 16 residues. The V gene's germline CDR1 is LGHDT and CDR2 YNNKEL (reference sequence). With 4 bases removed from V and 0 bases from J, the gap between germline ends came to 14 bases. Written as DNA, the CDR3 is TGTGCCAGCAGCCCGAGGGGGGGGCCTAGCACAGATACGCAGTATTTT. As protein: CASSPRGGPSTDTQYF.

This clone was seen a single time. The rearrangement joins TRBV9 to TRBJ2-1; TRBD2 agrees at 12 bases. The ends lost 0 bases at V and 8 bases at J; junction bases unmatched: 3. The CDR3 length is 15 residues. Germline V gene data show CDR1 as SGDLS and CDR2 as YYNGEE. The CDR3 reads CASSVDLAGGYEQFF. For the CDR3, the DNA is TGTGCCAGCAGCGTAGATCTAGCGGGGGGGTATGAGCAGTTCTTC.

In this sample, this clone turned up a few times. V is TRBV28 and J is TRBJ2-5, with a weak D call TRBD1 (5 bases). The length of the CDR3 is 15 residues. Germline values: CDR1 MDHEN, CDR2 SYDVKM. Between the trimmed V and J ends, which lost 8 bases and 4 bases, there was a span of 20 bases. CDR3 protein: CASRPPGARVETQYF. In DNA form, the CDR3 reads TGTGCCAGCCGTCCCCCTGGGGCCAGGGTAGAGACCCAGTACTTC.

The V call is TRBV29-1, the J call TRBJ2-1, with a weak D call TRBD1 (5 bases). V was cut by 7 bases and J by 1 base, with 14 bases left in between. The CDR3 has 14 amino acids. CDR1 and CDR2 (germline): SQVTM, ANQGSEA. The CDR3 region is CSATLAGSYNEQFF. Here the CDR3 DNA reads TGCAGCGCCACTTTGGCAGGGTCCTACAATGAGCAGTTCTTC.

This chain connects TRBV10-3 to TRBJ1-1; D might be TRBD1 (6 bases). V lost 4 bases and J 0 bases, leaving 9 bases between the germline ends. The CDR3 loop spans 14 amino acids. Per germline, CDR1 ENHRY and CDR2 SYGVKD. DNA of the CDR3: TGTGCCATCAGTGTAGGACAGTTGAACACTGAAGCTTTCTTT. Translated, it gives CAISVGQLNTEAFF.

The rearrangement uses TRBV4-1 and TRBJ2-3; 7 bases agree with TRBD2. J gave up 0 bases and V 0 bases, and 9 bases lay outside the gene matches. CDR1 and CDR2 (germline): MGHRA, YSYEKL. This CDR3 region has 18 residues. The CDR3 sequence: CASSQERTTAGSTDTQYF. The CDR3 DNA is TGCGCCAGCAGCCAAGAAAGGACGACAGCGGGGAGCACAGATACGCAGTATTTT.

This clone was counted a few times. One junction end disagrees with the germline gene, perhaps due to a read error. The J gene is TRBJ1-1, the V gene TRBV4-2; a possible D gene is TRBD1 (5 bases). Germline lookup yields CDR1 LGHNA and CDR2 YNFKEQ. The CDR3 has 13 amino acids. The CDR3 region is CASSRERDSEAFF. For the CDR3, the DNA is TGTGCCAGCAGCCGGGAAAGGGACTCTGAGGCTTTCTTT.

The CDR3 DNA sequence: TGTGCCAGCAGCCAAGATCAGGGCTGGGGCAACGTCCTGACTTTC. Translated, it gives CASSQDQGWGNVLTF. The rearrangement links TRBV3-1 (or the pseudogene TRBV3-2) to TRBJ2-6; possibly TRBD1 for D (5 bases). V was cut by 0 bases and J by 9 bases, with 12 bases left in between. CDR3 length equals 15 residues. CDR1 and CDR2 from the germline V gene are LGHDT and YNNKEL (reference sequence).

The sample holds a few counts of this clone. The rearrangement joins TRBV4-1 to TRBJ2-7, with 12 bases aligning to TRBD2. Losses at the gene ends were 1 base for V and 6 bases for J; bases not matched to a gene: 4. CDR1 is MGHRA, CDR2 YSYEKL, per germline. This CDR3 is 15 amino acids long. The CDR3 nucleotides read TGCGCCAGCAGCCAAGGACTAGCGGGGGTTAGCGAGCAGTACTTC. It encodes CASSQGLAGVSEQYF.

This clone was found once. J is TRBJ2-7 and V is TRBV18, with 7 bases identical to TRBD1. This CDR3 has 16 residues. CDR1 is KGHSH, CDR2 LQKENI, per germline. V shed 1 base, J shed 0 bases, and the junction held 6 bases outside the gene matches. The CDR3 DNA follows: TGTGCCAGCTCACCACGAAGGACAGGTAGCTCCTACGAGCAGTACTTC. This sequence encodes CASSPRRTGSSYEQYF.

This clone was counted between two and nine times. The chain has TRBV19 and TRBJ1-2; weak D call: TRBD1 (5 bases). The germline V gene encodes CDR1 LNHDA and CDR2 SQIVND (reference sequence). The V and J ends lost 4 bases and 8 bases respectively, with 11 bases between them. The CDR3 extends over 12 amino acids. CDR3 sequence reads: CASSSRERGYTF. CDR3 sequence (DNA): TGTGCCAGTAGTAGCAGGGAACGGGGCTACACCTTC.

The rearrangement links TRBV7-9 to TRBJ1-1, with unresolved D. This CDR3 has 13 residues. Germline CDR1 SEHNR, CDR2 FQNEAQ (reference sequence). V was cut by 5 bases and J by 10 bases, with 17 bases left in between. The CDR3 coding sequence is TGTGCCAGCAGCGATAGTGTATCCGGGGTAGCTTTCTTT. Protein product: CASSDSVSGVAFF.

The genes are TRBV5-1 and TRBJ2-2; 11 positions match TRBD2. The CDR3 contains 15 residues. The germline gives CDR1 SGHRS, CDR2 YFSETQ. V shed 4 bases, J shed 6 bases, and the junction held 5 bases outside the gene matches. In DNA, the CDR3 is TGCGCCAGCAGCGGAATTAGCGGGGGGGCCGGGGAGCTGTTTTTT. It yields the protein CASSGISGGAGELFF.

V gene TRBV28 combines with J gene TRBJ1-4; D is perhaps TRBD1 (6 bases). The CDR3 is 14 amino acids. Germline V lookup: CDR1 MDHEN, CDR2 SYDVKM. Deletions cut 7 bases from V and 7 bases from J, with 16 bases between. In DNA form, the CDR3 reads TGTGCCAGCACCTCTCCAGGGGAGAGTGAAAAACTGTTTTTT. It is translated as CASTSPGESEKLFF.

The gene calls are TRBV18 and TRBJ1-2; the match to TRBD1 covers 7 bases. V dropped 3 bases and J dropped 4; count of bases not matched to a gene: 2. The CDR3 spans 13 residues. The V gene's germline CDR1 is KGHSH and CDR2 LQKENI. The CDR3 bases are TGTGCCAGCTCACCGGACAGGTCCTATGGCTACACCTTC. It specifies CASSPDRSYGYTF. The full variable domain, rest sourced from reference TRBV18 and TRBJ1-2, is NAGVMQNPRHLVRRRGQEARLRCSPMKGHSHVYWYRQLPEEGLKFMVYLQKENIIDESGMPKERFSAEFPKEGPSILRIQQVVRGDSAAYFCASSPDRSYGYTFGSGTRLTVV.

This rearrangement joins TRBV15 to TRBJ1-4, with TRBD1 matching 9 bases. The CDR3 length is 14 residues. With V trimmed by 11 bases and J by 8 bases, 12 bases remained unmatched. CDR1 and CDR2 from the germline V gene are LNHNV and YYDKDF (reference sequence). This chain's CDR3 is CASSWTGVGEKLFF. Written as DNA, the CDR3 is TGTGCCTCTTCGTGGACAGGGGTGGGAGAAAAACTGTTTTTT.

This clone was counted between two and nine times. This chain joins TRBV25-1 and TRBJ1-2; tentative D call: TRBD1 (6 bases). Trimming took off 2 bases at V and 5 bases at J, with 15 bases between the two ends. Germline CDR1 is MGHDK and CDR2 is SYGVNS. The CDR3 extends over 15 amino acids. CDR3 nucleotide sequence: TGTGCCAGCAGTGAAAGGTGGGGCCAGGGGTATGGCTACACCTTC. Translation: CASSERWGQGYGYTF.

V usage is TRBV28 and J usage is TRBJ1-5; perhaps TRBD1 as D (6 bases). Per the germline V gene, CDR1 is MDHEN and CDR2 is SYDVKM. The CDR3 spans 14 residues. The ends were cut back, 5 bases at V and 0 bases at J, with 8 bases in the middle. CDR3 region: CASSHRDSNQPQHF. In nucleotides, the CDR3 is TGTGCCAGCAGTCACAGGGATAGCAATCAGCCCCAGCATTTT.

The chain recombines TRBV11-2 with TRBJ2-2, with D maybe TRBD2 (6 bases). CDR3 length: 15 amino acids. Germline V gene sequence: CDR1 SGHAT, CDR2 FQNNGV. V was pared by 5 bases and J by 4 bases, with 14 bases between. The CDR3 DNA follows: TGTGCCAGCAGCGCGGCTAGCGTAGTCACCGGGGAGCTGTTTTTT. It translates to CASSAASVVTGELFF.

V gene TRBV27 combines with J gene TRBJ1-4; no firm D call. Trimming pared 3 bases from V and 0 bases from J, leaving 17 bases between. The CDR3 consists of 18 residues. Germline V gives CDR1 MNHEY, CDR2 SMNVEV (reference sequence). Here the CDR3 DNA reads TGTGCCAGCAGTTTGACTGTCCCTCAGAGACCAACTAATGAAAAACTGTTTTTT. This codes for CASSLTVPQRPTNEKLFF. Full variable domain (missing parts from reference TRBV27 and TRBJ1-4): EAQVTQNPRYLITVTGKKLTVTCSQNMNHEYMSWYRQDPGLGLRQIYYSMNVEVTDKGDVPEGYKVSRKEKRNFPLILESPSPNQTSLYFCASSLTVPQRPTNEKLFFGSGTQLSVL.

The genes are TRBV6-5 and TRBJ2-2; a possible D gene is TRBD1 (6 bases). CDR1 and CDR2 (germline): MNHEY, SVGAGI. This CDR3 is 15 amino acids long. Trimming removed 8 bases at V and 3 bases at J, with 16 bases between. Here the CDR3 DNA reads TGTGCCAGCGGACCACAGGGTCTGGACACCGGGGAGCTGTTTTTT. Amino acid sequence: CASGPQGLDTGELFF.

The V gene is TRBV24-1, the J gene TRBJ2-3, with TRBD2 matching over 8 bases. The CDR3 covers 16 residues. Trimming removed 3 bases from V and 6 bases from J; junction bases left unmatched: 10. Germline CDR1 is KGHDR and CDR2 is SFDVKD. This CDR3 reads CATSDQRGGGSDTQYF. The CDR3 DNA follows: TGTGCCACCAGTGATCAACGGGGGGGAGGGTCGGATACGCAGTATTTT.

This clone has only one observation. The chain combines TRBV18 with TRBJ2-7; TRBD1 agrees at 7 bases. J was trimmed by 2 bases and V by 0 bases; bases with no gene match: 1. Germline CDR1 KGHSH, CDR2 LQKENI. The CDR3 is 14 residues long. Here the CDR3 reads CASSPPTGPYEQYF. The CDR3 nucleotides read TGTGCCAGCTCACCACCGACAGGGCCCTACGAGCAGTACTTC.

V gene TRBV10-1 combines with J gene TRBJ1-3, with D unresolved. Per the germline V gene, CDR1 is WNHNN and CDR2 is SYGVQD (reference sequence). Trimming pared 7 bases from V and 5 bases from J, leaving 12 bases between. The length of the CDR3 is 13 residues. The CDR3 region has the DNA TGCGCCAGCACCAAAACAAATAGAAACACCATATATTTT. It codes for CASTKTNRNTIYF.

This clone was seen a single time. This chain uses TRBV6-5 with TRBJ2-1; TRBD2 agrees at 10 bases. V lost 8 bases, J lost 6 bases, and 7 bases stayed unmatched. Germline V gene data show CDR1 as MNHEY and CDR2 as SVGAGI. This CDR3 spans 14 amino acids. Here the CDR3 DNA reads TGTGCCAGCGCCGGGACTAGCGCCCGCAATGAGCAGTTCTTC. Amino acid sequence: CASAGTSARNEQFF.

The genes are TRBV19 and TRBJ2-4, with D possibly being TRBD2 (6 bases). The CDR3 length is 15 residues. Germline V gives CDR1 LNHDA, CDR2 SQIVND (reference sequence). The V gene lost 9 bases and the J gene lost 9 bases, with 24 bases spanning the gap. CDR3 protein: CASGESGAKSSIQYF. CDR3 bases: TGTGCCAGCGGAGAATCGGGAGCAAAAAGCAGCATTCAGTACTTC.

The V and J genes are TRBV12-5 and TRBJ2-2; 7 nucleotides agree with TRBD1. This CDR3 spans 15 amino acids. V dropped 5 bases and J dropped 7; count of bases not matched to a gene: 10. The germline CDR1 and CDR2 sequences are LGHNT and FRNRAP. The CDR3 region is CASGSRTGVDGELFF. The DNA of the CDR3 is TGTGCTAGTGGTAGTCGGACAGGAGTCGACGGGGAGCTGTTTTTT.

The genes are TRBV5-4 and TRBJ2-2; the match to TRBD2 covers 9 bases. The trim removed 5 bases at V and 7 bases at J, leaving 15 bases unmatched. Looked up from germline, CDR1 is SGHNT and CDR2 is YYREEE (reference sequence). The CDR3 has 17 residues. The CDR3 DNA follows: TGTGCCAGCAGGCCCCTCGGGGCGGGGGGGCATGGCGGGGAGCTGTTTTTT. This codes for CASRPLGAGGHGGELFF.